The rows below give T cell receptor beta chains drawn from one sample of a study of T cells in Graves' hyperthyroidism and ophthalmopathy. TCRdb redid the calling of the multiplex PCR reads with MiXCR, one entry per CDR3 protein. The sample gives about 360,000 distinct CDR3 sequences, over 10% of which show up once; roughly 8.3% is in the top ten. Sequenced input: blood. The origin of the receptors is a young woman with Graves' hyperthyroidism. CDR3s include the opening cysteine and the closing phenylalanine or tryptophan. Fields, in order: V gene, D gene, J gene, clone size, CDR3 protein, CDR3 DNA. The D gene is left open where the match is weak. Rows give clone size only sometimes, using once, few, many, or a class for an expanded clone.

V gene: TRBV4-3; D gene: .; J gene: TRBJ2-1; clone size: .; CDR3 protein: CASSQDIPLARKNEQFF; CDR3 DNA: TGCGCCAGCAGCCAAGATATCCCATTAGCGAGGAAGAATGAGCAGTTCTTC
V gene: TRBV7-3; D gene: .; J gene: TRBJ2-3; clone size: many; CDR3 protein: CASSLKLLGEDTQYF; CDR3 DNA: TGTGCCAGCAGCTTAAAGCTTTTAGGGGAAGATACGCAGTATTTT
V gene: TRBV20-1; D gene: .; J gene: TRBJ2-7; clone size: many; CDR3 protein: CSATTDYEQYF; CDR3 DNA: TGCAGTGCAACGACAGACTACGAGCAGTACTTC
V gene: TRBV7-3; D gene: TRBD2; J gene: TRBJ2-1; clone size: many; CDR3 protein: CASSLTVSVGGNLNEQFF; CDR3 DNA: TGTGCCAGCAGCTTAACTGTCTCGGTGGGAGGGAATTTGAATGAGCAGTTCTTC
V gene: TRBV7-8; D gene: .; J gene: TRBJ1-2; clone size: many; CDR3 protein: CASSLAGRPPPYGYTF; CDR3 DNA: TGTGCCAGCAGCTTAGCGGGACGGCCTCCGCCTTATGGCTACACCTTC
V gene: TRBV6-2/TRBV6-3; D gene: .; J gene: TRBJ1-2; clone size: many; CDR3 protein: CASRDGTNYGYTF; CDR3 DNA: TGTGCCAGCAGGGACGGAACTAACTATGGCTACACCTTC
V gene: TRBV2; D gene: .; J gene: TRBJ2-3; clone size: many; CDR3 protein: CASSEARTSTDTQYF; CDR3 DNA: TGTGCCAGCAGTGAAGCGAGGACCAGCACAGATACGCAGTATTTT
V gene: TRBV6-1; D gene: .; J gene: TRBJ2-2; clone size: many; CDR3 protein: CASSATGSYTGELFF; CDR3 DNA: TGTGCCAGCAGTGCGACCGGGAGCTACACCGGGGAGCTGTTTTTT
V gene: TRBV9; D gene: .; J gene: TRBJ2-3; clone size: many; CDR3 protein: CASSVGHSTDTQYF; CDR3 DNA: TGTGCCAGCAGCGTAGGACACAGCACAGATACGCAGTATTTT
V gene: TRBV28; D gene: .; J gene: TRBJ1-2; clone size: few; CDR3 protein: CASSRGPGIYGYTF; CDR3 DNA: TGTGCCAGCAGCCGAGGTCCGGGAATCTATGGCTACACCTTC
V gene: TRBV11-1; D gene: TRBD1; J gene: TRBJ1-1; clone size: many; CDR3 protein: CASSLRTGANTEAFF; CDR3 DNA: TGTGCCAGCAGCCTACGGACAGGGGCGAACACTGAAGCTTTCTTT
V gene: TRBV13; D gene: .; J gene: TRBJ1-6; clone size: many; CDR3 protein: CASSLGQINNSPLHF; CDR3 DNA: TGTGCCAGCAGCTTAGGACAGATCAATAATTCACCCCTCCACTTT
V gene: TRBV6-1; D gene: TRBD1; J gene: TRBJ2-3; clone size: few; CDR3 protein: CASSEKDRGYIDTQYF; CDR3 DNA: TGTGCCAGCAGTGAAAAGGACAGGGGGTATATAGATACGCAGTATTTT
V gene: TRBV12-3/TRBV12-4; D gene: .; J gene: TRBJ1-3; clone size: many; CDR3 protein: CASSSRDSRSGNTIYF; CDR3 DNA: TGTGCCAGCAGTTCCAGAGACAGTCGCTCTGGAAACACCATATATTTT
V gene: TRBV20-1; D gene: .; J gene: TRBJ2-5; clone size: many; CDR3 protein: CSASGNLETQYF; CDR3 DNA: TGCAGTGCTAGTGGTAACCTGGAGACCCAGTACTTC
V gene: TRBV7-9; D gene: TRBD1; J gene: TRBJ2-7; clone size: many; CDR3 protein: CASSGLQGQGARGYEQYF; CDR3 DNA: TGTGCCAGCAGCGGTTTACAGGGACAGGGGGCGAGGGGCTACGAGCAGTACTTC
V gene: TRBV9; D gene: .; J gene: TRBJ2-1; clone size: .; CDR3 protein: CASSVQHSSEQFF; CDR3 DNA: TGTGCCAGCAGCGTCCAGCACAGTTCTGAGCAGTTCTTC
V gene: TRBV5-4; D gene: .; J gene: TRBJ2-1; clone size: few; CDR3 protein: CASSLGPGEQFF; CDR3 DNA: TGTGCCAGCAGCTTGGGACCCGGTGAGCAGTTCTTC
V gene: TRBV28; D gene: .; J gene: TRBJ1-5; clone size: many; CDR3 protein: CASRGGAGAVHQPQHF; CDR3 DNA: TGTGCCAGCAGGGGAGGGGCCGGGGCCGTGCATCAGCCCCAGCATTTT
V gene: TRBV6-5; D gene: .; J gene: TRBJ1-4; clone size: few; CDR3 protein: CASSYSGGEKLFF; CDR3 DNA: TGTGCCAGCAGTTACTCTGGCGGAGAAAAACTGTTTTTT
V gene: TRBV5-1; D gene: TRBD1; J gene: TRBJ2-7; clone size: many; CDR3 protein: CASSSSPDRDKSYEQYF; CDR3 DNA: TGCGCCAGCAGCTCAAGCCCTGACAGGGACAAATCCTACGAGCAGTACTTC
V gene: TRBV20-1; D gene: TRBD2; J gene: TRBJ2-3; clone size: .; CDR3 protein: CSAGRTSGGAVTDTQYF; CDR3 DNA: TGCAGTGCTGGAAGGACTAGCGGGGGAGCAGTCACAGATACGCAGTATTTT
V gene: TRBV27; D gene: TRBD1; J gene: TRBJ1-1; clone size: .; CDR3 protein: CASRRTGPMNTEAFF; CDR3 DNA: TGTGCCAGCAGAAGGACAGGGCCCATGAACACTGAAGCTTTCTTT
V gene: TRBV6-1; D gene: .; J gene: TRBJ2-2; clone size: once; CDR3 protein: CASHLKGGRTGELFF; CDR3 DNA: TGTGCCAGCCACCTAAAGGGGGGACGCACCGGGGAGCTGTTTTTT
V gene: TRBV9; D gene: TRBD1; J gene: TRBJ2-5; clone size: .; CDR3 protein: CASSKGQAETQYF; CDR3 DNA: TGTGCCAGCAGCAAAGGACAGGCGGAGACCCAGTACTTC
V gene: TRBV6-1; D gene: .; J gene: TRBJ1-1; clone size: many; CDR3 protein: CASSYSGRTNTEAFF; CDR3 DNA: TGTGCCAGCAGTTATTCGGGAAGGACGAACACTGAAGCTTTCTTT
V gene: TRBV3-1; D gene: .; J gene: TRBJ2-4; clone size: many; CDR3 protein: CASSHIEGNQYF; CDR3 DNA: TGTGCCAGCAGCCATATAGAAGGCAATCAGTACTTC
V gene: TRBV6-6; D gene: TRBD1; J gene: TRBJ2-1; clone size: many; CDR3 protein: CASSYSRDRGYNEQFF; CDR3 DNA: TGTGCCAGCAGTTACTCTCGGGACAGGGGTTACAATGAGCAGTTCTTC
V gene: TRBV12-3/TRBV12-4; D gene: .; J gene: TRBJ1-6; clone size: many; CDR3 protein: CASRLLGQNSPLHF; CDR3 DNA: TGTGCCAGCAGATTGTTAGGACAGAATTCACCCCTCCACTTT
V gene: TRBV28; D gene: TRBD2; J gene: TRBJ2-1; clone size: many; CDR3 protein: CASVLAGPYNEQFF; CDR3 DNA: TGTGCCAGTGTCCTAGCGGGGCCCTACAATGAGCAGTTCTTC
V gene: TRBV24-1; D gene: .; J gene: TRBJ2-1; clone size: few; CDR3 protein: CATSLSQGYNEQFF; CDR3 DNA: TGTGCCACCAGTTTATCACAGGGCTACAATGAGCAGTTCTTC
V gene: TRBV7-2; D gene: TRBD2; J gene: TRBJ2-5; clone size: many; CDR3 protein: CASGRAGQETQYF; CDR3 DNA: TGTGCCAGCGGGAGGGCCGGGCAAGAGACCCAGTACTTC
V gene: TRBV5-6; D gene: .; J gene: TRBJ1-6; clone size: few; CDR3 protein: CASSPLGGQDSPLHF; CDR3 DNA: TGTGCCAGCAGCCCCTTGGGGGGTCAGGATTCACCCCTCCACTTT
V gene: TRBV9; D gene: .; J gene: TRBJ2-3; clone size: many; CDR3 protein: CASSVAAGRDTQYF; CDR3 DNA: TGTGCCAGCAGCGTAGCGGCGGGGAGGGATACGCAGTATTTT
V gene: TRBV6-1; D gene: .; J gene: TRBJ1-2; clone size: many; CDR3 protein: CASSELSSQGYTF; CDR3 DNA: TGTGCCAGCAGTGAACTCTCCTCCCAGGGCTACACCTTC
V gene: TRBV9; D gene: .; J gene: TRBJ2-1; clone size: .; CDR3 protein: CASRSNNEQFF; CDR3 DNA: TGTGCCAGCAGGTCCAACAATGAGCAGTTCTTC
V gene: TRBV10-3; D gene: .; J gene: TRBJ2-5; clone size: .; CDR3 protein: CAISDLDPAETQYF; CDR3 DNA: TGTGCCATCAGTGACTTAGACCCAGCAGAGACCCAGTACTTC
V gene: TRBV4-2; D gene: .; J gene: TRBJ2-2; clone size: few; CDR3 protein: CASSETRTGELFF; CDR3 DNA: TGTGCCAGCAGCGAGACTAGGACCGGGGAGCTGTTTTTT
V gene: TRBV4-1; D gene: .; J gene: TRBJ2-5; clone size: many; CDR3 protein: CASSQDRWGNQETQYF; CDR3 DNA: TGCGCCAGCAGCCAAGATCGTTGGGGGAACCAAGAGACCCAGTACTTC
V gene: TRBV14; D gene: TRBD1; J gene: TRBJ1-3; clone size: few; CDR3 protein: CASSQLGTGPGNTIYF; CDR3 DNA: TGTGCCAGCAGCCAACTAGGGACAGGGCCTGGAAACACCATATATTTT
V gene: TRBV5-5; D gene: .; J gene: TRBJ2-5; clone size: many; CDR3 protein: CASSLVWRRTQYF; CDR3 DNA: TGTGCCAGCAGCTTGGTATGGCGACGGACCCAGTACTTC
V gene: TRBV6-1; D gene: .; J gene: TRBJ1-1; clone size: many; CDR3 protein: CATSDGRKSTEAFF; CDR3 DNA: TGTGCCACGTCGGATGGCAGAAAGAGCACTGAAGCTTTCTTT
V gene: TRBV10-3; D gene: .; J gene: TRBJ2-7; clone size: few; CDR3 protein: CAISSPSSYEQYF; CDR3 DNA: TGTGCCATCTCCTCACCGAGCTCCTACGAGCAGTACTTC
V gene: TRBV20-1; D gene: TRBD1; J gene: TRBJ1-4; clone size: .; CDR3 protein: CSSGTVNEKLFF; CDR3 DNA: TGCAGTTCCGGGACAGTAAATGAAAAACTGTTTTTT
V gene: TRBV5-1; D gene: .; J gene: TRBJ1-2; clone size: many; CDR3 protein: CASSQSGAAAAGYTF; CDR3 DNA: TGCGCCAGCAGCCAGTCGGGGGCCGCGGCGGCTGGCTACACCTTC
V gene: TRBV7-2; D gene: TRBD1; J gene: TRBJ2-7; clone size: many; CDR3 protein: CASSPRTTGSRYAYEQYF; CDR3 DNA: TGTGCCAGCAGCCCTCGCACGACAGGGTCTCGTTATGCCTACGAGCAGTACTTC
V gene: TRBV20-1; D gene: .; J gene: TRBJ2-2; clone size: .; CDR3 protein: CSARALVGRFTGELFF; CDR3 DNA: TGCAGTGCTAGAGCCTTGGTTGGGAGGTTCACCGGGGAGCTGTTTTTT
V gene: TRBV18; D gene: TRBD1; J gene: TRBJ2-5; clone size: many; CDR3 protein: CASSPDRIETQYF; CDR3 DNA: TGTGCCAGCTCACCGGACAGGATTGAGACCCAGTACTTC
V gene: TRBV28; D gene: TRBD1; J gene: TRBJ1-6; clone size: many; CDR3 protein: CASRGGQGNSPLHF; CDR3 DNA: TGTGCCAGCAGGGGGGGACAGGGAAATTCACCCCTCCACTTT
V gene: TRBV20-1; D gene: .; J gene: TRBJ1-2; clone size: many; CDR3 protein: CSAPQGPGYTF; CDR3 DNA: TGCAGTGCCCCTCAGGGGCCTGGCTACACCTTC
V gene: TRBV28; D gene: TRBD1; J gene: TRBJ1-1; clone size: many; CDR3 protein: CASSTPGTGVPEAFF; CDR3 DNA: TGTGCCAGCAGTACCCCCGGGACAGGGGTCCCTGAAGCTTTCTTT
V gene: TRBV9; D gene: TRBD2; J gene: TRBJ2-1; clone size: .; CDR3 protein: CASSASRGLAHNEQFF; CDR3 DNA: TGTGCCAGCAGCGCGAGTAGGGGACTAGCCCACAATGAGCAGTTCTTC
V gene: TRBV28; D gene: .; J gene: TRBJ2-7; clone size: many; CDR3 protein: CASSFIGDWDYEQYF; CDR3 DNA: TGTGCCAGCAGTTTCATAGGAGACTGGGACTACGAGCAGTACTTC
V gene: TRBV9; D gene: TRBD2; J gene: TRBJ2-3; clone size: .; CDR3 protein: CASSVGLAGGRSTDTQYF; CDR3 DNA: TGTGCCAGCAGCGTCGGACTAGCGGGAGGGCGGAGCACAGATACGCAGTATTTT